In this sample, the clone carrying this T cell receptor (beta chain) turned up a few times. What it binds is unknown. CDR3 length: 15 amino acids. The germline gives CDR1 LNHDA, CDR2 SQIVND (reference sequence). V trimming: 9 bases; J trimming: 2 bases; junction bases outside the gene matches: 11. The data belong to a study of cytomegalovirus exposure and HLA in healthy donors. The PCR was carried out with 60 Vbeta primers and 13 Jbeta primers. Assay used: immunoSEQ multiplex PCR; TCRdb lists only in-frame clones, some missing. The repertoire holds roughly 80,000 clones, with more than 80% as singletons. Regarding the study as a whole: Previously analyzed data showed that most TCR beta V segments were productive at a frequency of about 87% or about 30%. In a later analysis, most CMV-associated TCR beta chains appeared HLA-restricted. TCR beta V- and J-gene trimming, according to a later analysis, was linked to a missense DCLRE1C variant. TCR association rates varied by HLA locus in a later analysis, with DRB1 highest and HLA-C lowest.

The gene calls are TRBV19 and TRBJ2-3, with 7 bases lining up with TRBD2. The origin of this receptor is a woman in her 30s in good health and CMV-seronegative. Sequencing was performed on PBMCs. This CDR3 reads CASATRLANTDTQYF. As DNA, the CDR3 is TGTGCCAGCGCGACCCGACTAGCCAACACAGATACGCAGTATTTT. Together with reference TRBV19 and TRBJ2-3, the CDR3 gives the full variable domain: DGGITQSPKYLFRKEGQNVTLSCEQNLNHDAMYWYRQDPGQGLRLIYYSQIVNDFQKGDIAEGYSVSREKKESFPLTVTSAQKNPTAFYLCASATRLANTDTQYFGPGTRLTVL.